This record looks at one T cell receptor beta chain sequence and its context. Its target is unknown. This may stem from a read error, because a much larger clone lies one nucleotide away. Together with a sample-barcoded 5' primer, a J-beta primer mix was included in a second PCR lasting roughly 7 to 11 cycles. TCRdb independently ran MiXCR on the 5' RACE reads; one entry per CDR3 protein. The sample lists about 730,000 distinct CDR3 sequences, about 42% seen once, with roughly 19% in the top ten. This sample stems from a study of blood T cells in healthy people across ages. Study observations and caveats: Per million T cells, TCR beta diversity dropped about linearly as age rose. Naive CD4+ cell counts and diversity both ran higher in long-lived than in aged donors.

Every sample had a minimum of 6.5 million PBMCs isolated. The CDR3 spans 15 residues. Per germline, CDR1 MDHEN and CDR2 SYDVKM. Trimming pared 5 bases from V and 3 bases from J, leaving 13 bases between. J is TRBJ1-4 and V is TRBV28; possible D gene TRBD1, 5 bases. This TCR came from a woman between 55 and 75 years old in good health. The specimen sequenced was blood. DNA of the CDR3: TGTGCCAGCAGTCGTTCGGGGGGAGCTAATGAAAAACTGTTTTTT. Encoded protein: CASSRSGGANEKLFF.